The entry that follows covers one T cell receptor beta chain sequence. Its target antigen remains unknown. No much larger clone exists at a distance of one base, and base qualities are not known. The sample is drawn from a study of blood T cell repertoires in COVID-19 (dated by TCRdb to the early 2020s). Study-wide context: Collaborator samples came from the United States, Italy and Spain and covered acute and convalescent phases of COVID-19. The material from the prospective study consisted of cDNA or gDNA derived from T cells, B-cell-depleted T cells, or PBMCs. The dataset comprised deeply sampled blood TCRbeta repertoires from subjects exposed to, actively infected with, or recovered from COVID-19. The repertoires were released in a freely available public database intended as a resource for research on the immune response to SARS-CoV-2. Samples came from the ongoing ImmuneRACE study (first 160 participants) plus 1,254 subjects from 6 global collaborators. The sample metadata nearly always contained a de-identified subject ID, COVID-19 status, age in years and sex. Where available, HLA class I and class II types were taken from metadata supplied by the sample provider and were not determined by assay-based typing. The full study reports these points: Clinical and demographic metadata were provided uncurated, with the amount varying by source and participant.

Each collaborating institution followed its own protocols to collect whole blood in K2EDTA tubes. For TCRbeta analysis, collaborators shipped samples as frozen whole blood, isolated PBMCs, or DNA extracted from either of those sample types. Inclusive of the bounding cysteine and phenylalanine, the CDR3 is 17 residues long. Only the CDR3 part of the read is kept: 51 bases, read in frame from the first base. V is cut back by 4 bases and J by 2 bases, with 12 bases in the junction unmatched. CDR1 SGHNT and CDR2 YYREEE were looked up in the germline V gene (reference sequence). The immunoSEQ Assay, a bias-controlled multiplex PCR, was used to amplify TCRbeta CDR3 regions from genomic DNA. The authors' analysis ran thus. The number of nucleated cells in each sample was estimated from the amplification of reference gene primers within the assay. To quantify the absolute abundance of each unique TCRbeta CDR3 rearrangement, sequence reads were collapsed and filtered. Productive Simpson clonality was computed per sample as the square root of Simpson's diversity index over productive rearrangements. Drawn from immuneACCESS, this table holds only the in-frame rearrangements with V and J called that TCRdb kept. Clones are partly lost; checked studies trace under half to an unresolved V gene and leave the rest unexplained. V, J and clone size derive from that table, while D and trimming were established from the DNA sequence. The sample table holds around 50,000 clones, of which 80% to 90% were seen once. Around 2.2% of the sample belongs to the ten largest clones.

Sequenced: peripheral blood. The chain is assembled from TRBV5-4 and TRBJ2-5; 9 bases in between match TRBD1. The receptor comes from a human donor in a cohort sampled during active COVID-19. The CDR3 protein sequence reads: CASSPLQGALRQETQYF. The nucleotide sequence is TGTGCCAGCAGCCCCCTACAGGGGGCGCTTAGGCAAGAGACCCAGTACTTC.